Listed below are T cell receptor beta chains from one sample, sequenced in a study of blood T cell repertoires in COVID-19. TCRdb keeps only in-frame clones here, not all; method: immunoSEQ multiplex PCR. The data contain around 220,000 clones, around 81% of them singletons. Sample: PBMCs or T cells enriched from blood (not recorded which). These receptors originate from a middle-aged woman with acute COVID-19. Both conserved end residues are part of each CDR3. A D gene is named only where the DNA matches it firmly. Only part of the rows carry a size: once, few, many, or a class if the clone is expanded.

CDR3 protein: CASSPGGNEETQYF
CDR3 DNA: TGCGCCAGCAGCCCCGGGGGGAATGAGGAGACCCAGTACTTC
clone size: NA
D gene: TRBD2
V gene: TRBV5-1
J gene: TRBJ2-5

CDR3 protein: CASSPGSGSYNEQFF
CDR3 DNA: TGTGCCAGCTCACCTGGGTCCGGGAGCTACAATGAGCAGTTCTTC
clone size: NA
D gene: NA
V gene: TRBV18
J gene: TRBJ2-1

CDR3 protein: CASSPMTGMQETQYF
CDR3 DNA: TGCGCCAGCAGCCCTATGACGGGAATGCAAGAGACCCAGTACTTC
clone size: NA
D gene: NA
V gene: TRBV5-1
J gene: TRBJ2-5

CDR3 protein: CATRNRGPTGELFF
CDR3 DNA: TGTGCCACCCGAAACAGGGGGCCGACCGGGGAGCTGTTTTTT
clone size: NA
D gene: TRBD1
V gene: TRBV6-5
J gene: TRBJ2-2

CDR3 protein: CASRSGLAGGRNGEQYF
CDR3 DNA: TGCGCCAGCAGGTCGGGACTAGCGGGAGGGAGGAACGGCGAGCAGTACTTC
clone size: NA
D gene: TRBD2
V gene: TRBV5-1
J gene: TRBJ2-7

CDR3 protein: CASTPGTSTHTQYF
CDR3 DNA: TGTGCCAGCACCCCCGGGACTAGTACACATACGCAGTATTTT
clone size: NA
D gene: TRBD2
V gene: TRBV6-5
J gene: TRBJ2-3

CDR3 protein: CATSRATPGENEQFF
CDR3 DNA: TGTGCCACCAGCAGAGCGACCCCAGGGGAAAATGAGCAGTTCTTC
clone size: NA
D gene: NA
V gene: TRBV15
J gene: TRBJ2-1

CDR3 protein: CASSLYPPPGGNQPQHF
CDR3 DNA: TGTGCCAGCAGCTTATATCCCCCCCCCGGGGGTAATCAGCCCCAGCATTTT
clone size: NA
D gene: NA
V gene: TRBV7-2
J gene: TRBJ1-5

CDR3 protein: CASSYGTSGGEQYF
CDR3 DNA: TGTGCCAGCAGTTACGGTACCTCAGGCGGGGAGCAGTACTTC
clone size: NA
D gene: NA
V gene: TRBV6-5
J gene: TRBJ2-7

CDR3 protein: CASSPGSNAEAFF
CDR3 DNA: TGTGCCAGCTCACCGGGCAGTAACGCTGAAGCTTTCTTT
clone size: NA
D gene: NA
V gene: TRBV18
J gene: TRBJ1-1

CDR3 protein: CASSLSKGRRNQPQHF
CDR3 DNA: TGTGCCAGCAGTTTATCCAAGGGGCGTAGGAATCAGCCCCAGCATTTT
clone size: NA
D gene: NA
V gene: TRBV28
J gene: TRBJ1-5

CDR3 protein: CASSERGRLYGGYTF
CDR3 DNA: TGTGCCAGCAGTGAAAGGGGGAGACTGTACGGTGGCTACACCTTC
clone size: NA
D gene: NA
V gene: TRBV2
J gene: TRBJ1-2

CDR3 protein: CASSFGGLTTEAFF
CDR3 DNA: TGTGCCAGCAGCTTTGGAGGACTGACAACTGAAGCTTTCTTT
clone size: NA
D gene: NA
V gene: TRBV7-9
J gene: TRBJ1-1

CDR3 protein: CASSLAQGSSYNSPLHF
CDR3 DNA: TGTGCCAGCAGCTTAGCACAGGGGAGCTCCTATAATTCACCCCTCCACTTT
clone size: NA
D gene: TRBD1
V gene: TRBV7-8
J gene: TRBJ1-6

CDR3 protein: CASSQRTGQASGNTIYF
CDR3 DNA: TGCGCCAGCAGCCAACGGACAGGGCAAGCCTCTGGAAACACCATATATTTT
clone size: NA
D gene: TRBD1
V gene: TRBV5-1
J gene: TRBJ1-3

CDR3 protein: CASSLEGDGRPEAFF
CDR3 DNA: TGTGCCAGCAGCTTGGAGGGGGACGGAAGACCTGAAGCTTTCTTT
clone size: NA
D gene: NA
V gene: TRBV5-6
J gene: TRBJ1-1

CDR3 protein: CASGSGTGGNQPQHF
CDR3 DNA: TGTGCCAGCGGAAGCGGGACAGGGGGCAATCAGCCCCAGCATTTT
clone size: few
D gene: TRBD1
V gene: TRBV6-5
J gene: TRBJ1-5

CDR3 protein: CSVEKTGGNYGYTF
CDR3 DNA: TGCAGCGTTGAAAAGACAGGGGGCAACTATGGCTACACCTTC
clone size: few
D gene: TRBD1
V gene: TRBV29-1
J gene: TRBJ1-2

CDR3 protein: CATSDARGSQPQHF
CDR3 DNA: TGTGCCACCAGTGACGCCAGGGGTTCTCAGCCCCAGCATTTT
clone size: NA
D gene: NA
V gene: TRBV24-1
J gene: TRBJ1-5

CDR3 protein: CASSSSIGTGDGYTF
CDR3 DNA: TGTGCCAGCAGTTCCTCCATAGGAACCGGAGATGGCTACACCTTC
clone size: NA
D gene: NA
V gene: TRBV28
J gene: TRBJ1-2

CDR3 protein: CASSLSGTGSPRSEQYF
CDR3 DNA: TGTGCCAGCAGCCTCTCCGGGACAGGGTCTCCTCGCTCCGAGCAGTACTTC
clone size: NA
D gene: TRBD1
V gene: TRBV6-2/TRBV6-3
J gene: TRBJ2-7

CDR3 protein: CSASWGTQGYEQYF
CDR3 DNA: TGCAGTGCTAGTTGGGGGACTCAGGGCTACGAGCAGTACTTC
clone size: NA
D gene: NA
V gene: TRBV20-1
J gene: TRBJ2-7

CDR3 protein: CASNRGLSTDTQYF
CDR3 DNA: TGTGCCAGCAACAGGGGGCTGAGCACAGATACGCAGTATTTT
clone size: NA
D gene: TRBD1
V gene: TRBV6-5
J gene: TRBJ2-3

CDR3 protein: CALPRGGAATGELFF
CDR3 DNA: TGTGCCTTGCCACGAGGGGGGGCGGCCACCGGGGAGCTGTTTTTT
clone size: NA
D gene: NA
V gene: TRBV30
J gene: TRBJ2-2

CDR3 protein: CASRQNRDLSNQPQHF
CDR3 DNA: TGTGCCAGCAGACAGAACCGGGATTTGAGCAATCAGCCCCAGCATTTT
clone size: NA
D gene: NA
V gene: TRBV5-8
J gene: TRBJ1-5

CDR3 protein: CASSPIRTGQKLFF
CDR3 DNA: TGTGCCAGCAGCCCAATCCGGACAGGGCAAAAACTGTTTTTT
clone size: NA
D gene: TRBD1
V gene: TRBV3-1/TRBV3-2
J gene: TRBJ1-4

CDR3 protein: CASGTRTGASGELFF
CDR3 DNA: TGTGCTAGTGGTACGAGGACAGGGGCCAGCGGGGAGCTGTTTTTT
clone size: NA
D gene: TRBD1
V gene: TRBV12-5
J gene: TRBJ2-2